This TCR beta chain was identified during a study of STAT5B mutations in CD4+ large granular lymphocyte leukemia. Findings and caveats of the study: Patient CD4-sorted repertoires looked more clonal than healthy CD4+ repertoires, even without putative leukemic clones.

This clone was counted only a few times. Its target is not known. The CDR3 runs 13 residues. The germline gives CDR1 SNHLY, CDR2 FYNNEI. V shed 7 bases and J shed 8 bases, with 14 bases lying between them. Using immunoSEQ multiplex PCR, the repertoire was profiled, and TCRdb retains in-frame clones only, with some absent. The table lists approximately 4,000 clones, around 79% of them singletons. Bead-separated CD4+, CD4+CD8+, CD57+ or CD56+ fractions, or PBMC, were used. Sample: PBMCs. The TCR was taken from a man in his 60s with CD4+ T-cell large granular lymphocyte leukemia. The chain recombines TRBV2 with TRBJ1-4, with a tentative D call TRBD1 (5 bases). In DNA form, the CDR3 reads TGTGCCAGCATGATTATCTGGGGCGAAAAACTGTTTTTT. Its protein is CASMIIWGEKLFF. The entire variable domain, with the rest obtained from reference TRBV2 and TRBJ1-4, is as follows: EPEVTQTPSHQVTQMGQEVILRCVPISNHLYFYWYRQILGQKVEFLVSFYNNEISEKSEIFDDQFSVERPDGSNFTLKIRSTKLEDSAMYFCASMIIWGEKLFFGSGTQLSVL.